This entry lists 29 T cell receptor beta chains sequenced from one sample in a study of blood T cell repertoires in COVID-19. Measured with immunoSEQ multiplex PCR; TCRdb has only the in-frame clones, and not every one. The sample comprises some 80,000 clones, 70% to 90% of which are singletons, and approximately 11% rests with the top ten. Sequenced material: peripheral blood. Every receptor here comes from a man aged 55 to 70 with COVID-19, enrolled during active disease.

CDR3 coding DNA: TGCAGTGCTAGTTGGTCGACAGACAATCAGCCCCAGCATTTT. Translation gives CSASWSTDNQPQHF. V gene TRBV20-1 combines with J gene TRBJ1-5; D is perhaps TRBD1 (5 bases). CDR1 is DFQATT, CDR2 SNEGSKA, per germline (reference sequence). This CDR3 has 14 amino acids. Trimming removed 3 bases from V and 3 bases from J, with 12 bases in between.

This chain uses TRBV3-1 (or the pseudogene TRBV3-2) with TRBJ2-5; TRBD2 agrees at 12 bases. The CDR3 contains 16 residues. Germline CDR1 reads LGHDT; CDR2 reads YNNKEL (reference sequence). Losses at the gene ends were 0 bases for V and 10 bases for J; bases not matched to a gene: 9. The CDR3 sequence: CASSQDSSSGGEDQYF. In DNA, the CDR3 is TGTGCCAGCAGCCAAGATAGCTCTAGCGGGGGGGAGGACCAGTACTTC.

The chain combines TRBV6-5 with TRBJ2-1; TRBD1 might be the D (6 bases). V dropped 3 bases and J dropped 8 bases, with 17 bases sitting between them. CDR3 size: 15 residues. The germline V gene encodes CDR1 MNHEY and CDR2 SVGAGI. The DNA of the CDR3 is TGTGCCAGCAGTTATACACAGGGTATCTCGGATGAGCAGTTCTTC. It translates to CASSYTQGISDEQFF.

This chain uses TRBV7-2 with TRBJ2-5; D possibly corresponds to TRBD2 (6 bases). V lost 2 bases and J 1 base, leaving 14 bases between the germline ends. The CDR3 has 16 residues. Germline V gives CDR1 SGHTA, CDR2 FQGNSA. The CDR3 loop reads CASSLLGGGIQETQYF. The CDR3 DNA follows: TGTGCCAGCAGCTTATTAGGTGGCGGGATCCAAGAGACCCAGTACTTC. Using reference TRBV7-2 and TRBJ2-5 for the parts outside the CDR3, the full variable domain is GAGVSQSPSNKVTEKGKDVELRCDPISGHTALYWYRQSLGQGLEFLIYFQGNSAPDKSGLPSDRFSAERTGGSVSTLTIQRTQQEDSAVYLCASSLLGGGIQETQYFGPGTRLLVL.

The chain has TRBV27 and TRBJ2-4; 9 bases are a match to TRBD1. The CDR3 is 17 amino acids. Germline CDR1 reads MNHEY; CDR2 reads SMNVEV (reference sequence). With V trimmed by 5 bases and J by 0 bases, 8 bases remained unmatched. In DNA, the CDR3 is TGTGCCAGCAGTGTCCTGGGACAGGGTGTAGCCAAAAACATTCAGTACTTC. It yields the protein CASSVLGQGVAKNIQYF.

The chain couples TRBV18 to TRBJ1-2, with D tentatively TRBD1 (6 bases). The CDR3 totals 15 residues. V was pared by 2 bases and J by 6 bases, with 16 bases between. CDR1 is KGHSH, CDR2 LQKENI, per germline. The CDR3 loop is CASSPALDSTDGYTF. DNA of the CDR3: TGTGCCAGCTCACCAGCCTTGGACAGCACAGATGGCTACACCTTC.

The chain is built from TRBV15 and TRBJ1-6; 8 nucleotides agree with TRBD1. The junction had 11 bases not matched to a gene; V was cut back by 3 bases and J by 7 bases. This CDR3 has 17 residues. From germline, CDR1 is LNHNV and CDR2 YYDKDF (reference sequence). The chain's CDR3 is CATSRQLTGAGNSPLHF. CDR3 DNA: TGTGCCACCAGCAGGCAATTGACAGGGGCGGGGAATTCACCCCTCCACTTT.

This clone occurred a few times. The J gene is TRBJ1-1, the V gene TRBV5-1, with a tentative D call TRBD1 (6 bases). V lost 2 bases and J 1 base, leaving 15 bases between the germline ends. CDR1 and CDR2 (germline): SGHRS, YFSETQ. This CDR3 is 16 amino acids long. The CDR3 loop is CASSFQGTLGNTEAFF. CDR3 in DNA: TGCGCCAGCAGCTTCCAGGGGACGCTGGGGAACACTGAAGCTTTCTTT.

The chain recombines TRBV5-6 with TRBJ2-5; D possibly corresponds to TRBD1 (6 bases). Trimming pared 2 bases from V and 4 bases from J, leaving 12 bases between. In germline, CDR1 is SGHDT, CDR2 YYEEEE. The CDR3 is made up of 14 amino acids. The DNA for the CDR3 is TGTGCCAGCAGCTTCCAGGGGCCGCTAGAGACCCAGTACTTC. Translated, it gives CASSFQGPLETQYF. The whole variable domain, remainder taken from reference TRBV5-6 and TRBJ2-5, is DAGVTQSPTHLIKTRGQQVTLRCSPKSGHDTVSWYQQALGQGPQFIFQYYEEEERQRGNFPDRFSGHQFPNYSSELNVNALLLGDSALYLCASSFQGPLETQYFGPGTRLLVL.

The V call is TRBV7-6, the J call TRBJ2-7, with 8 bases matching TRBD1. With V trimmed by 4 bases and J by 4 bases, 6 bases remained unmatched. Germline V gene sequence: CDR1 SGHVS, CDR2 FNYEAQ. This CDR3 contains 14 residues. The chain's CDR3 is CASSSRTGNYEQYF. The CDR3 DNA reads as TGTGCCAGCAGCTCCAGGACAGGGAATTACGAGCAGTACTTC.

V gene TRBV30 combines with J gene TRBJ2-5; TRBD2 aligns across 13 bases. The CDR3 length is 14 residues. J gave up 7 bases and V 5 bases, and 7 bases lay outside the gene matches. Germline values: CDR1 GTSNPN, CDR2 SVGIG (reference sequence). The CDR3 region has the DNA TGTGCCTGGGATGGGACTAGCGGGGCGGGGACCCAGTACTTC. Protein: CAWDGTSGAGTQYF.

The chain is built from TRBV2 and TRBJ1-1; 8 bases align to TRBD1. The CDR3 totals 15 residues. The trim removed 4 bases at V and 2 bases at J, leaving 6 bases unmatched. Germline V gives CDR1 SNHLY, CDR2 FYNNEI. As DNA, the CDR3 is TGTGCCAGCAGTGTATCACAGGGGGGAAACACTGAAGCTTTCTTT. Protein sequence: CASSVSQGGNTEAFF.

The rearrangement uses TRBV21-1 and TRBJ2-2; TRBD2, as called in the table, went unchecked against the DNA. TRBV21-1 is listed as a pseudogene. The CDR3 loop spans 18 amino acids. The CDR3, as DNA: TGTGCCAGCAGCAAAGGCGGTAGCATCCTCGACCGGTCCGGGGAGCTGTTTTTT. This sequence encodes CASSKGGSILDRSGELFF.

This clone was seen once. The chain couples TRBV7-3 to TRBJ2-3; TRBD2 aligns across 9 bases. The CDR3 spans 15 residues. Per germline, CDR1 SGHTA and CDR2 FQGTGA. Germline trimming cut 4 bases from V and 3 bases from J; bases unmatched to any gene: 5. CDR3 nucleotide sequence: TGTGCCAGCAGCTACGGACTAGCGTGGACAGATACGCAGTATTTT. This codes for CASSYGLAWTDTQYF.

The rearrangement links TRBV18 to TRBJ2-5; D perhaps matches TRBD1 (6 bases). The CDR3 sequence is 14 residues long. Trimming left V 3 bases short and J 1 base short, with 9 bases between. CDR1 is KGHSH and CDR2 is LQKENI in the germline V gene. The CDR3 is CASSPRTAQETQYF. CDR3 in DNA: TGTGCCAGCTCACCTCGGACAGCCCAAGAGACCCAGTACTTC.

The chain carries TRBV2 and TRBJ2-3; 9 positions match TRBD1. Germline trimming cut 4 bases from V and 2 bases from J; bases unmatched to any gene: 4. The length of the CDR3 is 15 residues. Germline-derived CDR1 and CDR2 are SNHLY and FYNNEI. The CDR3 loop is CASSAQGAFTDTQYF. Written as DNA, the CDR3 is TGTGCCAGCAGTGCACAGGGGGCTTTCACAGATACGCAGTATTTT. Filled out from reference TRBV2 and TRBJ2-3, the complete variable domain reads EPEVTQTPSHQVTQMGQEVILRCVPISNHLYFYWYRQILGQKVEFLVSFYNNEISEKSEIFDDQFSVERPDGSNFTLKIRSTKLEDSAMYFCASSAQGAFTDTQYFGPGTRLTVL.

As DNA, the CDR3 is TGCGCCAGCAGCTTCGAAGCAGGGCGGAACACTGAAGCTTTCTTT. Translated: CASSFEAGRNTEAFF. V is TRBV5-1 and J is TRBJ1-1; possible D gene TRBD1, 5 bases. Germline CDR1 and CDR2: SGHRS and YFSETQ. The CDR3 runs 15 residues. With 2 bases removed from V and 1 base from J, the gap between germline ends came to 12 bases.

The chain joins TRBV6-1 to TRBJ2-7; TRBD1 agrees at 7 bases. CDR1 and CDR2 from the germline V gene are MNHNS and SASEGT. This CDR3 has 16 amino acids. With 2 bases clipped from V and 3 bases from J, the junction kept 10 bases outside the gene matches. The CDR3 coding sequence is TGTGCCAGCAGTGAAATTTTGGGGGACAGCTTCTACGAGCAGTACTTC. This codes for CASSEILGDSFYEQYF.

The rearrangement uses TRBV12-3 or TRBV12-4 and TRBJ1-5; 7 bases match TRBD1. This CDR3 has 13 residues. V lost 6 bases, J lost 7 bases, and 6 bases stayed unmatched. CDR3 coding DNA: TGTGCCAGCAGACCGGGACAGATACAGCCCCAGCATTTT. Protein product: CASRPGQIQPQHF.

The gene calls are TRBV3-1 (or the pseudogene TRBV3-2) and TRBJ2-7; the match to TRBD2 covers 7 bases. CDR1 and CDR2 (germline): LGHDT, YNNKEL (reference sequence). The CDR3 is 15 residues long. Trimming removed 4 bases from V and 2 bases from J; junction bases left unmatched: 8. The CDR3 spells CASSRISGRTYEQYF. The CDR3 nucleotides are TGTGCCAGCAGCCGTATTAGCGGGCGGACCTACGAGCAGTACTTC.

This chain joins TRBV11-2 and TRBJ2-1; D perhaps matches TRBD2 (6 bases). This CDR3 is built from 16 residues. The V and J ends lost 4 bases and 4 bases respectively, with 17 bases between them. CDR1 SGHAT and CDR2 FQNNGV come from the germline V gene. The CDR3 sequence is CASSSRRAGQYNEQFF. CDR3 nucleotide sequence: TGTGCCAGCAGCTCCAGGAGGGCAGGGCAGTACAATGAGCAGTTCTTC.

This chain uses TRBV2 with TRBJ1-5; TRBD1 is a possible D gene (6 bases). Trimming cost V 5 bases and J 0 bases, with 8 bases left between them. The CDR3 has 14 amino acids. Germline V gene data show CDR1 as SNHLY and CDR2 as FYNNEI. The CDR3 loop reads CASSQGFSNQPQHF. The DNA for the CDR3 is TGTGCCAGCAGTCAGGGGTTTAGCAATCAGCCCCAGCATTTT.

The V and J genes are TRBV20-1 and TRBJ2-7, with 8 positions matching TRBD1. Germline CDR1 DFQATT, CDR2 SNEGSKA (reference sequence). The CDR3 has 13 amino acids. Trimming cost V 3 bases and J 3 bases; bases outside gene matches: 4. The CDR3 bases are TGCAGTGCTAGTGACAGGGGTTACTACGAGCAGTACTTC. Amino acid sequence: CSASDRGYYEQYF.

This chain uses TRBV12-3 or TRBV12-4 with TRBJ1-5; D gene uncertain. V gave up 3 bases and J gave up 7 bases, with 10 bases separating them. This CDR3 is 13 amino acids long. CDR3 sequence (DNA): TGTGCCAGCAGTTTTGGAGGGTACCAGCCCCAGCATTTT. This gives the protein CASSFGGYQPQHF.

This clone was recorded only once. This chain connects TRBV28 to TRBJ1-1; D not resolved. CDR3 size: 15 residues. V was trimmed by 2 bases and J by 0 bases, leaving 10 bases between them. CDR1 and CDR2 (germline): MDHEN, SYDVKM. CDR3 loop: CASSLRVALNTEAFF. Here the CDR3 DNA reads TGTGCCAGCAGTTTACGGGTGGCATTGAACACTGAAGCTTTCTTT.

The CDR3 here is CAISDRTSGRYEQYF. As DNA, the CDR3 is TGTGCCATCAGTGACAGGACTAGCGGGAGATACGAGCAGTACTTC. This rearrangement joins TRBV10-3 to TRBJ2-7; 13 bases match TRBD2. CDR1 is ENHRY, CDR2 SYGVKD, per germline. Germline trimming cut 3 bases from V and 4 bases from J; bases unmatched to any gene: 3. The length of the CDR3 is 15 residues.

This clone was detected once. The chain couples TRBV28 to TRBJ1-2; 9 positions agree with TRBD1. Germline assignment: CDR1 MDHEN and CDR2 SYDVKM. Trimming at V came to 6 bases and at J to 2 bases, leaving 7 bases not matched to a gene. This CDR3 has 15 amino acids. CDR3 sequence: CASRNSGTGNYGYTF. The CDR3 nucleotides are TGTGCCAGCAGGAACTCCGGGACAGGGAACTATGGCTACACCTTC.

The rearrangement joins TRBV29-1 to TRBJ1-3; D may be TRBD1 (5 bases). V was shortened by 3 bases and J by 7 bases, with 13 bases between the two germline ends. The CDR3 runs to 13 residues. Germline CDR1 and CDR2: SQVTM and ANQGSEA. CDR3 sequence: CSVDSGLGNTIYF. CDR3 in DNA: TGCAGCGTTGATTCGGGACTCGGGAACACCATATATTTT.

This clone has more than one count but fewer than ten. The chain carries TRBV2 and TRBJ1-5, with a possible D match to TRBD1 (5 bases). The CDR3 extends over 15 amino acids. Germline assignment: CDR1 SNHLY and CDR2 FYNNEI. V lost 6 bases to trimming and J lost 0 bases, with 12 bases between them. In DNA, the CDR3 is TGTGCCAGCAGCAAGACAGTAAATAGCAATCAGCCCCAGCATTTT. It is translated as CASSKTVNSNQPQHF.